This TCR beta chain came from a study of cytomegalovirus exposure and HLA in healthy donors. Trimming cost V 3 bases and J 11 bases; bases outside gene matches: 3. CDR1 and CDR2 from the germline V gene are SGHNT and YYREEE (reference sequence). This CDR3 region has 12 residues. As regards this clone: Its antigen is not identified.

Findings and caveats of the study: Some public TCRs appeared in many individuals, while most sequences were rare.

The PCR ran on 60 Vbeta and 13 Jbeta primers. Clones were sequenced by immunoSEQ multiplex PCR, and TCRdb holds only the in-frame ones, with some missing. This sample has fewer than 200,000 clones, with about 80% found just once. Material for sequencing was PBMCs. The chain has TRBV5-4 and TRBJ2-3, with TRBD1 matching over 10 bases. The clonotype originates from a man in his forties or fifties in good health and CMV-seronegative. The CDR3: CASSSGQGLQYF. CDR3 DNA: TGTGCCAGCAGCTCGGGACAGGGGTTGCAGTATTTT.